A single sample gave rise to the 10 T cell receptor beta chains below, sequenced in a study of blood T cell repertoires in COVID-19 (dated by TCRdb to the early 2020s). To prepare the library, the immunoSEQ multiplex PCR assay was applied. As stored in TCRdb, this immuneACCESS dataset retains in-frame rearrangements with V and J assigned. A fraction of the clones does not appear; measured against another copy, unresolved V genes explain less than half of the discrepancy, and the remainder lacks a known reason. The sample data list 200,000 to 250,000 clones, and roughly four fifths of these were observed just once. The ten biggest clones cover more than 4% of the sample. Sequencing was done on a sample of peripheral blood. These receptors all come from a man between 50 and 59 years old with acute or convalescent COVID-19.

This chain links TRBV27 with TRBJ1-4; a weak D match, TRBD1 (6 bases). The length of the CDR3 is 15 residues. The V gene lost 5 bases and the J gene lost 0 bases, with 10 bases spanning the gap. From germline, CDR1 is MNHEY and CDR2 SMNVEV (reference sequence). CDR3 DNA sequence: TGTGCCAGCAGTCCGGCAGGGGCAACTAATGAAAAACTGTTTTTT. Translation: CASSPAGATNEKLFF.

The rearrangement links TRBV7-3 to TRBJ2-3, with D hard to call. V dropped 2 bases and J dropped 6 bases, with 6 bases sitting between them. Germline V lookup: CDR1 SGHTA, CDR2 FQGTGA. The CDR3 is 12 amino acids. CDR3 bases: TGTGCCAGCAGCTTACTCCGGGATACGCAGTATTTT. Translation gives CASSLLRDTQYF.

The CDR3 reads CASSLRDNEAFF. As DNA, the CDR3 is TGTGCCAGCAGTCTCAGGGACAATGAAGCTTTCTTT. The chain is built from TRBV11-2 and TRBJ1-1; perhaps TRBD1 as D (6 bases). V was cut by 6 bases and J by 7 bases, with 12 bases left in between. There are 12 residues in the CDR3. Per the germline V gene, CDR1 is SGHAT and CDR2 is FQNNGV.

The chain recombines TRBV6-5 with TRBJ2-7; 7 nucleotides line up with TRBD1. The V and J ends lost 2 bases and 5 bases, in that order; junction bases with no gene match: 9. Germline-derived CDR1 and CDR2 are MNHEY and SVGAGI. The CDR3 runs to 15 residues. CDR3 nucleotide sequence: TGTGCCAGCAGTTACCTACCGACAGGGTCCCACGAGCAGTACTTC. As protein: CASSYLPTGSHEQYF.

This clone was seen a single time. The V call is TRBV6-5, the J call TRBJ1-2, with 8 bases fitting TRBD1. Germline assignment: CDR1 MNHEY and CDR2 SVGAGI. The CDR3 runs 15 residues. After removal of 0 bases from V and 3 bases from J, the junction contained 3 bases not matched to a gene. The CDR3 sequence: CASSYSVQGDYGYTF. The CDR3 bases are TGTGCCAGCAGTTACTCGGTACAGGGGGACTATGGCTACACCTTC.

The chain joins TRBV5-1 to TRBJ1-1, with 9 bases that match TRBD1. Germline V gives CDR1 SGHRS, CDR2 YFSETQ. The CDR3 is 15 amino acids. V lost 5 bases to trimming and J lost 0 bases; unmatched junction nucleotides: 5. This CDR3 is CASSWTGDMNTEAFF. As DNA, the CDR3 is TGCGCCAGCAGTTGGACAGGGGATATGAACACTGAAGCTTTCTTT.

J is TRBJ2-7 and V is TRBV11-2; 7 positions match TRBD2. Germline V gene data show CDR1 as SGHAT and CDR2 as FQNNGV. The CDR3 is 16 amino acids. The ends lost 6 bases at V and 3 bases at J; junction bases unmatched: 14. The CDR3 DNA reads as TGTGCCAGCAGTACTCACCGTTTGCGGGAGTACTACGAGCAGTACTTC. As protein: CASSTHRLREYYEQYF.

The gene calls are TRBV24-1 and TRBJ2-7; no firm D call. Germline CDR1 is KGHDR and CDR2 is SFDVKD. V was clipped by 5 bases and J by 0 bases, with 10 bases between them. This CDR3 comprises 14 residues. The CDR3 DNA reads as TGTGCCACCAGTGGGCCCTTCCCCTCCTACGAGCAGTACTTC. Its protein is CATSGPFPSYEQYF.

The V call is TRBV11-3, the J call TRBJ2-3; possible D gene TRBD2, 7 bases. The CDR3 has 15 amino acids. Germline CDR1 SGHNT, CDR2 YENEEA. Trimming left V 3 bases short and J 2 bases short, with 12 bases between. The CDR3 nucleotides read TGTGCCAGCAGCTTGGAAGGGGGGGCCACAGATACGCAGTATTTT. It yields the protein CASSLEGGATDTQYF.

The rearrangement uses TRBV27 and TRBJ1-6; D possibly corresponds to TRBD1 (5 bases). V shed 0 bases and J shed 0 bases, with 9 bases lying between them. The length of the CDR3 is 17 residues. Germline V gene data show CDR1 as MNHEY and CDR2 as SMNVEV (reference sequence). CDR3 region: CASSLSGGGSYNSPLHF. The CDR3 coding sequence is TGTGCCAGCAGTTTATCGGGGGGGGGCTCCTATAATTCACCCCTCCACTTT.